Sequencing of this T cell receptor beta chain was carried out in a study of cytomegalovirus exposure and HLA in healthy donors. Turning to the study itself: Drawn from HLA-typed donors, tens of millions of unique TCRs were held in an early data release.

CDR3 length equals 17 residues. Germline loops: CDR1 MGHRA, CDR2 YSYEKL. J lost 0 bases, V lost 1 base, and 2 bases had no gene match. This clone was found a few times. Antigen specificity is unknown. Study-level findings and limits: Cytomegalovirus association was listed for around 180 TCR beta chains. Specificity of a few CMV-associated chains for CMV antigens was verified in vitro.

The PCR ran on 60 Vbeta and 13 Jbeta primers. Sequencing was performed with immunoSEQ multiplex PCR; in TCRdb, only in-frame clones are kept and a portion is missing. The table lists roughly 60,000 clones, 60% to 80% of them singletons. The clonotype comes from a woman aged 40 to 49 in good health and CMV-seropositive. The chain joins TRBV4-1 to TRBJ2-6; TRBD1 matches 8 bases. Sequenced material: PBMCs. This CDR3 reads CASSQGTGGSGANVLTF. CDR3 nucleotide sequence: TGCGCCAGCAGCCAAGGAACAGGGGGCTCTGGGGCCAACGTCCTGACTTTC.